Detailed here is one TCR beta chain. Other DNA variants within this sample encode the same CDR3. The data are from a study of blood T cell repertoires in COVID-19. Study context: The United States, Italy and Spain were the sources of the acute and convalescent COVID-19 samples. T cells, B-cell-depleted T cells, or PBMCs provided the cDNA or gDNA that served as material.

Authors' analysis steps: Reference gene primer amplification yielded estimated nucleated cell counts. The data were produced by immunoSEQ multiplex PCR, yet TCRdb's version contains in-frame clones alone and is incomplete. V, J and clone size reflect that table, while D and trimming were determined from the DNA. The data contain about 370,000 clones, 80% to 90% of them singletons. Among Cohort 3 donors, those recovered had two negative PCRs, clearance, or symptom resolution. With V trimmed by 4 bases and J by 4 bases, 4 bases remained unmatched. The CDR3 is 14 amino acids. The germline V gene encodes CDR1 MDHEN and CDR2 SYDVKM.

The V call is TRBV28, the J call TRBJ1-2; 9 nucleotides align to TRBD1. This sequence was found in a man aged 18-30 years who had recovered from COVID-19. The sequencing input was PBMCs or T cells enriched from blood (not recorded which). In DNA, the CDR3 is TGTGCCAGCAGTTCGGGACAGGGCGGCTATGGCTACACCTTC. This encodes CASSSGQGGYGYTF.